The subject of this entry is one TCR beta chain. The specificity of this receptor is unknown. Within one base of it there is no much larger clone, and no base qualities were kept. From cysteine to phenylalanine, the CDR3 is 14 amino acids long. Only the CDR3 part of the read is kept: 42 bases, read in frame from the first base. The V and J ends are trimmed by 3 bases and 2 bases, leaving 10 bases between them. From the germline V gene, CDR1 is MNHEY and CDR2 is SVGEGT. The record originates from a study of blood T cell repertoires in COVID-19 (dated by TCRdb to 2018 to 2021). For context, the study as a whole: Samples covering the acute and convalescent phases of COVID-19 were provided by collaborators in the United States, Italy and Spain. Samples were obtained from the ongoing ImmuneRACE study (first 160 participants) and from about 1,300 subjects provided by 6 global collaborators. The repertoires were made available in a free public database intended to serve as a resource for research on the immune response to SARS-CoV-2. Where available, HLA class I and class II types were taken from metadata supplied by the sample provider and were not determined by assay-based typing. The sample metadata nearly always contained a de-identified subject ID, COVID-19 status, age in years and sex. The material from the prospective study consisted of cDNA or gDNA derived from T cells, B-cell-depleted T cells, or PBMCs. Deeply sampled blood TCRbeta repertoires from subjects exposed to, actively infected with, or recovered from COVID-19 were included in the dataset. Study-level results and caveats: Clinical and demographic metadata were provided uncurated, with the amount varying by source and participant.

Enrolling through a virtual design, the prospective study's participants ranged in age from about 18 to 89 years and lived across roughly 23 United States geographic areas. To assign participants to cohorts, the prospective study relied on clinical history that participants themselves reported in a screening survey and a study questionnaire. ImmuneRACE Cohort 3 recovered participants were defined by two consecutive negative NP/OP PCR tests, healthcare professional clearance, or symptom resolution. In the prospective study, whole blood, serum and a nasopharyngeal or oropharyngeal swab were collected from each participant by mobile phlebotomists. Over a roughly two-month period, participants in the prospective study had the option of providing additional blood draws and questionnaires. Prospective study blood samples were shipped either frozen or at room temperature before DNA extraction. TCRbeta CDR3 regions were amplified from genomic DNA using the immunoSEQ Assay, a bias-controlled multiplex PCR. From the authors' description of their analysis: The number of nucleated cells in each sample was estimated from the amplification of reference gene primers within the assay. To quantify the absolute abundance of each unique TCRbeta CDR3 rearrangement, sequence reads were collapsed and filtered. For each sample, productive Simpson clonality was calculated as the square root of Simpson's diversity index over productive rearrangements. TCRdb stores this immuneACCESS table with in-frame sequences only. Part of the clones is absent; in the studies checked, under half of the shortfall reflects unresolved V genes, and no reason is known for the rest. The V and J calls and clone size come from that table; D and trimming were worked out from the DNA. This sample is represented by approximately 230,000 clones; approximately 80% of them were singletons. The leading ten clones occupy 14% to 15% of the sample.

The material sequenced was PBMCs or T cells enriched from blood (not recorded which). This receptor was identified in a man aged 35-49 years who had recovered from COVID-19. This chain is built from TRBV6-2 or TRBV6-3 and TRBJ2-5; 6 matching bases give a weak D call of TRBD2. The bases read TGTGCCAGCAGTTATACACGGGGGCAAGAGACCCAGTACTTC. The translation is CASSYTRGQETQYF.